The 20 T cell receptor beta chains reported below all come from one sample, sequenced in a study of CD8 T cells in ankylosing spondylitis. One entry per CDR3 protein, called by TCRdb with MiXCR from the 5' RACE reads. This sample yields around 480,000 distinct CDR3 sequences, of which 17% are seen a single time; approximately 0.97% belongs to the top ten. These receptors have no known antigen. Study conclusions and caveats: Ankylosing spondylitis blood seemed to carry a telltale TCR beta motif made of fewer than 10 highly homologous variants.

What was sequenced was blood, either unsorted or a sorted T cell fraction (not recorded which). The origin of the receptors is a male donor with ankylosing spondylitis.

The chain carries TRBV20-1 and TRBJ1-5, with D perhaps matching TRBD1 (6 bases). The germline V and J ends were trimmed by 0 bases and 10 bases, with 22 bases remaining between them. CDR1 is DFQATT, CDR2 SNEGSKA, per germline (reference sequence). The CDR3 runs to 16 residues. CDR3 nucleotide sequence: TGCAGTGCTAGAGACCCAAACGCGGAAACAGGGCTTCCCCAGCATTTT. Translated: CSARDPNAETGLPQHF.

This clonotype showed up just a few times. The chain uses TRBV30 and TRBJ2-1; D is possibly TRBD1 (5 bases). Between the trimmed V and J ends, which lost 0 bases and 7 bases, there was a span of 13 bases. CDR1 GTSNPN and CDR2 SVGIG come from the germline V gene (reference sequence). CDR3 size: 14 residues. CDR3 DNA sequence: TGTGCCTGGAGTGTAGGGGTGGCGCGGAATGAGCAGTTCTTC. As protein: CAWSVGVARNEQFF.

The chain combines TRBV25-1 with TRBJ1-4, with D possibly matching TRBD1 (6 bases). The CDR3 runs 13 residues. Trimming pared 6 bases from V and 6 bases from J, leaving 11 bases between. Germline V CDR1 and CDR2: MGHDK, SYGVNS. In DNA, the CDR3 is TGTGCCAGCAGACAGGGCGGGTATGAAAAACTGTTTTTT. The encoded protein is CASRQGGYEKLFF.

As for this clonotype: A much bigger clone sits one base away, suggesting this may be a read error. The chain is built from TRBV12-3 or TRBV12-4 and TRBJ2-7; TRBD2 matches at 9 bases. The J call is in doubt because the DNA end fits TRBJ2-1 better. CDR3 length equals 14 residues. The CDR3 DNA reads TGTGCCAGCACCCATAGCGGGAGACGCTACGAGCAGTTCTTC. It translates to CASTHSGRRYEQFF.

This clonotype showed up just a few times. The CDR3 protein is CASSSEPLSNQPQHF. CDR3 sequence (DNA): TGTGCCAGCAGTTCAGAACCCTTGAGCAATCAGCCCCAGCATTTT. The gene calls are TRBV12-3 or TRBV12-4 and TRBJ1-5, with unresolved D. Trimming took 4 bases from V and 1 from J, leaving 11 bases between them. CDR3 length: 15 residues.

This clonotype was found once. Here the CDR3 DNA reads TGTGCCAGCAGTCCCGGGGCCTTAGGGTACAATGAGCAGTTCTTC. Translated: CASSPGALGYNEQFF. The chain combines TRBV28 with TRBJ2-1; D might be TRBD1 or TRBD2, each matching 5 bases. Germline values: CDR1 MDHEN, CDR2 SYDVKM. The ends were cut back, 5 bases at V and 4 bases at J, with 15 bases in the middle. This CDR3 is built from 15 residues.

This clonotype was seen a few times. CDR3 amino acids: CASSWGWNTEAFF. DNA for the CDR3: TGTGCCAGCAGTTGGGGATGGAACACTGAAGCTTTCTTT. The V and J genes are TRBV12-3 or TRBV12-4 and TRBJ1-1; D gene ambiguous. Trimming cost V 4 bases and J 1 base, with 7 bases left between them. The CDR3 is made up of 13 amino acids.

This clonotype was seen at least ten times. The chain carries TRBV12-3 or TRBV12-4 and TRBJ2-1, with D tentatively TRBD2 (5 bases). The CDR3 totals 13 residues. Trimming took 7 bases from V and 3 from J, leaving 10 bases between them. The CDR3 is CASTPGVYNEQFF. CDR3 in DNA: TGTGCCAGCACCCCCGGGGTCTACAATGAGCAGTTCTTC.

The rearrangement links TRBV20-1 to TRBJ1-5, with D possibly matching TRBD1 (5 bases). Between the trimmed V and J ends, which lost 4 bases and 1 base, there was a span of 8 bases. The CDR3 sequence is 13 residues long. CDR1 is DFQATT and CDR2 is SNEGSKA in the germline V gene (reference sequence). CDR3 protein: CSAIQGSNQPQHF. The CDR3, as DNA: TGCAGTGCTATTCAGGGAAGCAATCAGCCCCAGCATTTT.

This clonotype showed up just a few times. The chain uses TRBV20-1 and TRBJ1-2; 7 bases line up with TRBD1. The CDR3 is 15 amino acids. After removal of 5 bases from V and 0 bases from J, the junction contained 9 bases not matched to a gene. Per germline, CDR1 DFQATT and CDR2 SNEGSKA (reference sequence). CDR3 in amino acids: CSAPGGQGSNYGYTF. In nucleotides, the CDR3 is TGCAGTGCTCCAGGGGGGCAGGGATCTAACTATGGCTACACCTTC.

The V and J genes are TRBV20-1 and TRBJ1-5, with a tentative D call TRBD1 (6 bases). The CDR3 runs to 12 residues. V was cut by 3 bases and J by 5 bases, with 8 bases left in between. The germline gives CDR1 DFQATT, CDR2 SNEGSKA (reference sequence). DNA for the CDR3: TGCAGTGCTAGGAGGGGGGATCAGCCCCAGCATTTT. It specifies CSARRGDQPQHF.

This clonotype was seen more than once but under ten times. The J gene is TRBJ2-3, the V gene TRBV7-2; D is uncertain. This CDR3 contains 17 residues. The V end lost 6 bases, the J end lost 1 base, and 20 bases lay between the germline ends. The germline V gene has CDR1 SGHTA and CDR2 FQGNSA. The DNA for the CDR3 is TGTGCCAGCAGTTCCAAGAACCAGTATCTCGGCACAGATACGCAGTATTTT. It yields the protein CASSSKNQYLGTDTQYF.

This clonotype appeared a few times. V usage is TRBV6-1 and J usage is TRBJ1-2, with TRBD1 as a possible D gene (6 bases). V shed 9 bases and J shed 0 bases, with 11 bases lying between them. Germline V CDR1 and CDR2: MNHNS, SASEGT. This CDR3 contains 13 residues. CDR3 sequence reads: CASGGSSNYGYTF. The CDR3, as DNA: TGTGCCAGTGGGGGCAGCTCTAACTATGGCTACACCTTC.

V usage is TRBV11-1 and J usage is TRBJ1-1; D is possibly TRBD1 (5 bases). Germline CDR1 reads SGHAT; CDR2 reads FQDESV (reference sequence). Trimming took off 5 bases at V and 2 bases at J, with 15 bases between the two ends. The CDR3 runs 15 residues. CDR3: CASSGRLGLNTEAFF. CDR3 DNA sequence: TGTGCCAGCAGCGGGCGGCTGGGACTTAACACTGAAGCTTTCTTT.

This clonotype occurred many times. This sequence joins TRBV6-2 or TRBV6-3 and TRBJ2-7; 9 bases match TRBD2. The CDR3 consists of 17 residues. Germline CDR1 reads MNHEY; CDR2 reads SVGEGT. The V segment lost 2 bases and the J segment 0 bases; nucleotides outside the gene matches: 8. CDR3 nucleotide sequence: TGTGCCAGCAGTTACCCACGCGGGGGACTAGCCTCCTACGAGCAGTACTTC. Its translation: CASSYPRGGLASYEQYF.

The genes are TRBV20-1 and TRBJ1-2; D not resolved. Trimming took off 0 bases at V and 3 bases at J, with 17 bases between the two ends. Germline V gene lookup returns CDR1 DFQATT and CDR2 SNEGSKA (reference sequence). The CDR3 runs to 16 residues. CDR3 bases: TGCAGTGCTAGAGACCCCCGGGAAGGGCAACACTATGGCTACACCTTC. Residues: CSARDPREGQHYGYTF.

This clonotype was recorded a few times. J is TRBJ1-1 and V is TRBV12-3 or TRBV12-4; weak D call: TRBD1 (5 bases). Trimming took 2 bases from V and 4 from J, leaving 17 bases between them. The CDR3 is made up of 16 amino acids. CDR3 bases: TGTGCCAGCAGTTTAAACCAGGGTATTTCTAGCACTGAAGCTTTCTTT. Translation: CASSLNQGISSTEAFF.

This clonotype was seen repeatedly, ten times or more. The gene calls are TRBV5-5 and TRBJ2-3; tentatively, D is TRBD2 (5 bases). The CDR3 is 15 amino acids. Per germline, CDR1 SGHKS and CDR2 YYEKEE (reference sequence). V was trimmed by 2 bases and J by 2 bases, leaving 12 bases between them. CDR3 DNA: TGTGCCAGCAGCTTTTCCGACCGGGACACAGATACGCAGTATTTT. It is translated as CASSFSDRDTDTQYF.

The genes are TRBV9 and TRBJ1-4; TRBD1 is a possible D gene (5 bases). Germline V gives CDR1 SGDLS, CDR2 YYNGEE. V was clipped by 0 bases and J by 7 bases, with 10 bases between them. This CDR3 region has 14 residues. Written as DNA, the CDR3 is TGTGCCAGCAGCGTAGAGGGCAGGGCTGAAAAACTGTTTTTT. Amino acids: CASSVEGRAEKLFF. Drawing the rest from reference TRBV9 and TRBJ1-4, the complete variable domain is DSGVTQTPKHLITATGQRVTLRCSPRSGDLSVYWYQQSLDQGLQFLIQYYNGEERAKGNILERFSAQQFPDLHSELNLSSLELGDSALYFCASSVEGRAEKLFFGSGTQLSVL.

This clonotype has just a few counts. This chain joins TRBV24-1 and TRBJ1-2; 8 bases match TRBD1. The junction had 6 bases not matched to a gene; V was cut back by 2 bases and J by 8 bases. Germline CDR1 is KGHDR and CDR2 is SFDVKD. CDR3 size: 14 residues. The CDR3 nucleotides read TGTGCCACCAGTGATTGGACAGGGACTTGGGGCTACACCTTC. The encoded protein is CATSDWTGTWGYTF.